This T cell receptor beta chain was identified during a study of TIL therapy for anti-PD-1-resistant metastatic lung cancer. Study-level background: Tumors were harvested before any PD-1/PD-L1 blockade. Patients had a median age of 54 years (range about 35-85). Tumors carried a median 1.5 non-synonymous mutations per megabase. Study-wide results and limits: This highly selected cohort may not generalize to typical lung cancer patients.

Regarding this clone: Its cognate antigen is unknown.

Specified time point: pre-treatment sample, taken before nivolumab and TIL therapy. The germline gives CDR1 MNHNS, CDR2 SASEGT. This CDR3 is built from 19 residues. V lost 3 bases, J lost 2 bases, and 24 bases lay in between. This was the immunoSEQ v3 assay. Assay: immunoSEQ multiplex PCR; the TCRdb copy retains only in-frame clones and omits some. The table has roughly 60,000 clones, about 70% seen once; the top ten hold about 1.8%. J is TRBJ2-3 and V is TRBV6-1; D is perhaps TRBD1 (6 bases). The sequencing used blood, collected at baseline. This clonotype originated in a person aged 25-85 years with non-small cell lung cancer. CDR3 in amino acids: CASSDPNPSGEFHTDTQYF. CDR3 sequence (DNA): TGTGCCAGCAGTGACCCTAACCCTTCAGGGGAATTTCACACAGATACGCAGTATTTT.